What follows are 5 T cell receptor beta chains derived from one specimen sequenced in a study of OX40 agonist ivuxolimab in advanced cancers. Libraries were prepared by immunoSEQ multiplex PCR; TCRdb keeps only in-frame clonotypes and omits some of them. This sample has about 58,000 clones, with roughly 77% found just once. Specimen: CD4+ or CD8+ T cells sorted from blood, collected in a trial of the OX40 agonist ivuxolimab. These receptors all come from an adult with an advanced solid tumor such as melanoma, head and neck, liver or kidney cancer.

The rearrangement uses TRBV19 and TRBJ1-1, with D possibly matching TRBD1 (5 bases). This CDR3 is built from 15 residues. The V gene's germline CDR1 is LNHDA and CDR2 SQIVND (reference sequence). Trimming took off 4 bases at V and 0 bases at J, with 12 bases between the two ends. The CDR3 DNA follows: TGTGCCAGTAGTAGCCAGGGTTCCATGAACACTGAAGCTTTCTTT. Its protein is CASSSQGSMNTEAFF.

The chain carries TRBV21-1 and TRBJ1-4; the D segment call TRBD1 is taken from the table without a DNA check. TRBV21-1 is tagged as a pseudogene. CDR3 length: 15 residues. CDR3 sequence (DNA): TGTGCCAGCAGCACTTTCACAGGGGCTAATGAAAAACTGTTTTTT. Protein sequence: CASSTFTGANEKLFF.

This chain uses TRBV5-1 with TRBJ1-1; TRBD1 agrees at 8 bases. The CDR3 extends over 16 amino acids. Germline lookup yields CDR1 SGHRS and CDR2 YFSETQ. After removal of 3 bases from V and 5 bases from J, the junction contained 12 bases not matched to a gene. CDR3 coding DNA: TGCGCCAGCAGCTATGACAGGGGTCAGAGGGCGACTGAAGCTTTCTTT. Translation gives CASSYDRGQRATEAFF.

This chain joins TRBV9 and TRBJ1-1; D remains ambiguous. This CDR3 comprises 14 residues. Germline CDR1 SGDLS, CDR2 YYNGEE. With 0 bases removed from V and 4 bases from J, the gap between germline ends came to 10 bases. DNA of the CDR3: TGTGCCAGCAGCGTAGTTCCAGCAGCCACTGAAGCTTTCTTT. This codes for CASSVVPAATEAFF.

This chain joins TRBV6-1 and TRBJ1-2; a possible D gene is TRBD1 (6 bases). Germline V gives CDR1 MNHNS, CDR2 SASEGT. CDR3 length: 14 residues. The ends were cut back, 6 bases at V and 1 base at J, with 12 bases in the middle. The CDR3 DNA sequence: TGTGCCAGCAGAGAGGACAGCCTTAACTATGGCTACACCTTC. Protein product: CASREDSLNYGYTF.